This T cell receptor (beta chain) was identified during a study of cytomegalovirus exposure and HLA in healthy donors (dated by TCRdb to the late 2010s). Context from the whole study: The roughly 650 repertoires of the first cohort and the 120 validation repertoires were produced on the same platform, according to a later analysis. The aim of the study was to test whether cataloging public T cell receptors could identify signatures of past pathogen exposure. To predict cytomegalovirus infection status, the study combined high-throughput TCR immunosequencing, statistical association of individual TCRs with disease status, and machine learning. A separate validation cohort of 100 to 150 different subjects was used in addition to the roughly 720-subject first cohort.

Points the paper makes about the study in general: Most TCR sequences were seen in very few donors, while some public TCRs were found in many individuals. The classifier was reported to diagnose cytomegalovirus status with high specificity and sensitivity in both the original cohort and the validation cohort. A later analysis had no HLA typing for the validation cohort, so co-occurrence there was scored across all 130 or so repertoires. In vitro tests confirmed that three of the cytomegalovirus-associated TCR beta chains recognize cytomegalovirus antigens. Of the cluster scores, about 94% were above 0 in a later analysis, which found that TCRs clustered in the first cohort also tended to co-occur in the 120 validation repertoires. The authors suggested that the approach could potentially be extended to other disease states and immunological phenotypes. A total of 150 to 200 TCR beta chains were listed by the study as associated with cytomegalovirus.

Library generation was performed with the immunoSEQ multiplex PCR assay. Concerning the study's data processing: A statistical classification framework was developed to diagnose cytomegalovirus status using the catalog of TCR beta chain sequences. In its TCRdb copy, this immuneACCESS table keeps in-frame sequences only and misses some clones. Where compared with another copy, unresolved V genes explain less than half of these, and the others have no known cause. D and trimming come from the DNA, and the V and J calls and clone size come from that table. Across this sample there are about 340,000 clones, with 70% to 90% seen only once. 0.84% of the sample is held by the ten biggest clonotypes. The donors belonged to the validation cohort of about 110 subjects, which was separate from the roughly 700-subject first cohort. The CDR3 runs 15 residues from the cysteine to the phenylalanine. Only the CDR3 DNA is retained, 45 bases long and in frame from the first base. From a lookup of the germline V gene, CDR1 and CDR2 are SGHVS and FNYEAQ. Trimming takes 4 bases from V and 0 bases from J, and the germline ends sit 9 bases apart.

To note about this clone: Its antigen is not yet known. Per-nucleotide qualities are absent, and no much larger clonotype sits a single base away.

Sequenced material: PBMCs. This clonotype was sampled from a woman younger than 30 in good health and CMV-seronegative. The chain employs TRBV7-6 and TRBJ2-2; the D gene is possibly TRBD2, with 5 bases matching. CDR3 sequence: CASSSLLANTGELFF. The DNA sequence is given as TGTGCCAGCAGCTCCCTACTAGCGAACACCGGGGAGCTGTTTTTT.